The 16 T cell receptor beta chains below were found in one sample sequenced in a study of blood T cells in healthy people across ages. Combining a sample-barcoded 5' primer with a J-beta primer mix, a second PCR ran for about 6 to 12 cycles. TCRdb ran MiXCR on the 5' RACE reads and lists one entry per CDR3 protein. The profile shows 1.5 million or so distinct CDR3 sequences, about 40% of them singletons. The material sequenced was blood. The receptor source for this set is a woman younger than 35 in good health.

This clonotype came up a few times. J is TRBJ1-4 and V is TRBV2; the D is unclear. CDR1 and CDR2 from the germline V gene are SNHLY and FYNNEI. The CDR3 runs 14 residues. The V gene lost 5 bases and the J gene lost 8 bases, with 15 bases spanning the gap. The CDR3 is CASSTVSSSEKLFF. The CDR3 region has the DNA TGTGCCAGCAGTACAGTATCCAGTTCAGAAAAACTGTTTTTT. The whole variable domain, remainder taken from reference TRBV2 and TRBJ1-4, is EPEVTQTPSHQVTQMGQEVILRCVPISNHLYFYWYRQILGQKVEFLVSFYNNEISEKSEIFDDQFSVERPDGSNFTLKIRSTKLEDSAMYFCASSTVSSSEKLFFGSGTQLSVL.

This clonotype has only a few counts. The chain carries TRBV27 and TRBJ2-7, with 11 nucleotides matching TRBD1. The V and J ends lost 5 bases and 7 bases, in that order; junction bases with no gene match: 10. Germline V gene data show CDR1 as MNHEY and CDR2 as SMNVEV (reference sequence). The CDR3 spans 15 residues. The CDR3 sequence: CASSPGQGAYNEQYF. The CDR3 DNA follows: TGTGCCAGCAGTCCTGGACAGGGGGCCTACAATGAGCAGTACTTC.

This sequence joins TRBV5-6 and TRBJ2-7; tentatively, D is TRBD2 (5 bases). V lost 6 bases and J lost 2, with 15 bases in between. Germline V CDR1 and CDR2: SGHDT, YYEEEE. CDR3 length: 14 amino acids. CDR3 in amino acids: CASNFASLTYEQYF. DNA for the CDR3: TGTGCCAGCAACTTCGCTAGCCTCACCTACGAGCAGTACTTC.

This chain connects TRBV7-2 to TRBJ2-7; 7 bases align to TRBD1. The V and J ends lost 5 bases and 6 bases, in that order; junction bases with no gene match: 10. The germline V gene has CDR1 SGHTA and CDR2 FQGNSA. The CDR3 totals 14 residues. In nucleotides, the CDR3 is TGTGCCAGCAGCCCCGACAGGGACCGTGGCGAGCAGTACTTC. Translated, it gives CASSPDRDRGEQYF.

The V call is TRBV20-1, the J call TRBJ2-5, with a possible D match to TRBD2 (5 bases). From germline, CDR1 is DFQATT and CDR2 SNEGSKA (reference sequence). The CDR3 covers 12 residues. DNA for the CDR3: TGCAGCACAATAGCGACCCAAGAGACCCAGTACTTC. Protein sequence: CSTIATQETQYF.

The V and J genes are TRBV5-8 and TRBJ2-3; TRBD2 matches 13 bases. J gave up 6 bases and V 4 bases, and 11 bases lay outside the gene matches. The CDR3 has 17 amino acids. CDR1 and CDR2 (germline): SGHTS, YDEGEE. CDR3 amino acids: CASSLRTSGSFRDTQYF. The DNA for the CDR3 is TGTGCCAGCAGCCTCAGGACTAGCGGGAGTTTTCGGGATACGCAGTATTTT.

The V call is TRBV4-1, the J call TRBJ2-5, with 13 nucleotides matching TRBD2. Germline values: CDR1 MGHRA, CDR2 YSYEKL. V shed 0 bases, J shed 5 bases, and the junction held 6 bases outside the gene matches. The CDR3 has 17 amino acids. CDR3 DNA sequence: TGCGCCAGCAGCCAAGACCGACTAGCGGGAGGCCGGGAGACCCAGTACTTC. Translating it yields CASSQDRLAGGRETQYF.

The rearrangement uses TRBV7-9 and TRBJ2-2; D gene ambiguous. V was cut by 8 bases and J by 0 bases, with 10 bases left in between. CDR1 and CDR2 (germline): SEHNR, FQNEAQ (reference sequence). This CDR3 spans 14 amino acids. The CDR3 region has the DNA TGTGCCAGCCCCGTATGGGCGAACACCGGGGAGCTGTTTTTT. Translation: CASPVWANTGELFF.

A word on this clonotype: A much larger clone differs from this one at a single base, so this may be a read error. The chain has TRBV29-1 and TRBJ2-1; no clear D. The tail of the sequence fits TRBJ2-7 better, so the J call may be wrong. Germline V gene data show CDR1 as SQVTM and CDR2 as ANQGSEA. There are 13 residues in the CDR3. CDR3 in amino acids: CSIRADSYNEQYF. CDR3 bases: TGCAGCATTAGGGCAGACTCCTACAATGAGCAGTACTTC.

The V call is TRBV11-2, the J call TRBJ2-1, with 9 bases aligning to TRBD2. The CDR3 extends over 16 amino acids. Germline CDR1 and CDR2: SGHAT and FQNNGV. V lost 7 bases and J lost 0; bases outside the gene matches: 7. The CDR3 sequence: CASIPGLASSYNEQFF. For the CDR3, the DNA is TGTGCCAGCATTCCGGGACTAGCAAGCTCCTACAATGAGCAGTTCTTC.

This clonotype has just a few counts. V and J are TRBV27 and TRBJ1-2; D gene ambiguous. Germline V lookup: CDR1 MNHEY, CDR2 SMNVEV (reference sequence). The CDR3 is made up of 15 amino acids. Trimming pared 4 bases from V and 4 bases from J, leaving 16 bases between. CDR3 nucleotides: TGTGCCAGCAGTTCCCTCCGAGGGCCGACCTATGGCTACACCTTC. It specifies CASSSLRGPTYGYTF.

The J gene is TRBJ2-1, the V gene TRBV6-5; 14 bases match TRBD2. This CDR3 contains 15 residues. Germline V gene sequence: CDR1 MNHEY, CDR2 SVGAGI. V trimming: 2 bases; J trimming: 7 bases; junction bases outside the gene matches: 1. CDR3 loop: CASSYRTSGGNEQFF. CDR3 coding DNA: TGTGCCAGCAGTTACCGGACTAGCGGGGGGAATGAGCAGTTCTTC.

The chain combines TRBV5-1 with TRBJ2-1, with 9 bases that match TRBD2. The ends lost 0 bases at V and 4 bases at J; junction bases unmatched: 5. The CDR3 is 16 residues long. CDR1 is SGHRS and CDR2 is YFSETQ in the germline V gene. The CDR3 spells CASSLEASGTYNEQFF. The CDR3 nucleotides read TGCGCCAGCAGCTTGGAGGCTAGCGGGACTTACAATGAGCAGTTCTTC.

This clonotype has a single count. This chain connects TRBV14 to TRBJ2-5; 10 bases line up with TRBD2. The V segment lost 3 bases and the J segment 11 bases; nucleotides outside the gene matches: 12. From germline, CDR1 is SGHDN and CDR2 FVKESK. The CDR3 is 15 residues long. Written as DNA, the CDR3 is TGTGCCAGCAGCCAGGTAGCGGGAGGACTCTTCGGGCAGTACTTC. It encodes CASSQVAGGLFGQYF.

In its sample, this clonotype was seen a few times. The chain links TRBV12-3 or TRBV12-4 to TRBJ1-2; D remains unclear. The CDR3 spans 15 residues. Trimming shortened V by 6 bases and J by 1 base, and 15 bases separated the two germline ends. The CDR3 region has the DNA TGTGCCAGCAGCCCACCTTCGGCGCTTAACTATGGCTACACCTTC. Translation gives CASSPPSALNYGYTF.

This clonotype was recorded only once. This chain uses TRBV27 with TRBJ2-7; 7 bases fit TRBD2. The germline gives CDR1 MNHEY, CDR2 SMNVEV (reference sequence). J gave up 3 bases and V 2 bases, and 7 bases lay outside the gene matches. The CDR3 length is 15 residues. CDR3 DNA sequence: TGTGCCAGCAGTTTAGGGCCTGGGGACTACTACGAGCAGTACTTC. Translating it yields CASSLGPGDYYEQYF.